The 21 T cell receptor beta chains reported below all come from one sample, sequenced in a study of blood T cell repertoires in COVID-19. Using immunoSEQ multiplex PCR, the repertoire was profiled, and TCRdb retains in-frame clones only, with some absent. The table records 150,000 to 200,000 clones, about 89% of them present only once. Sequencing was done on a sample of peripheral blood. The receptors here all came from a man in his forties with acute or convalescent COVID-19.

The genes are TRBV10-3 and TRBJ1-2; D remains unclear. Looked up from germline, CDR1 is ENHRY and CDR2 is SYGVKD. The germline V and J ends were trimmed by 3 bases and 0 bases, with 20 bases remaining between them. The CDR3 contains 18 residues. This chain's CDR3 is CAISETPLSQRTNYGYTF. Written as DNA, the CDR3 is TGTGCCATCAGTGAAACCCCACTTAGCCAGAGAACTAACTATGGCTACACCTTC.

The chain recombines TRBV5-1 with TRBJ2-5; D perhaps matches TRBD2 (6 bases). CDR3 size: 14 residues. V lost 4 bases and J 1 base, leaving 11 bases between the germline ends. Germline V lookup: CDR1 SGHRS, CDR2 YFSETQ. The CDR3 spells CASSGGTLQETQYF. CDR3 DNA: TGCGCCAGCAGCGGCGGGACTCTCCAAGAGACCCAGTACTTC. Together with reference TRBV5-1 and TRBJ2-5, the CDR3 gives the full variable domain: KAGVTQTPRYLIKTRGQQVTLSCSPISGHRSVSWYQQTPGQGLQFLFEYFSETQRNKGNFPGRFSGRQFSNSRSEMNVSTLELGDSALYLCASSGGTLQETQYFGPGTRLLVL.

J is TRBJ1-3 and V is TRBV18; weak D call: TRBD1 (5 bases). From germline, CDR1 is KGHSH and CDR2 LQKENI. V was shortened by 4 bases and J by 4 bases, with 17 bases between the two germline ends. CDR3 length equals 16 residues. The CDR3 sequence is CASSHLDSPSGNTIYF. CDR3 in DNA: TGTGCCAGCTCACACCTCGACAGTCCGTCGGGAAACACCATATATTTT.

This chain joins TRBV9 and TRBJ1-2; unclear D gene. The V gene lost 2 bases and the J gene lost 2 bases, with 22 bases spanning the gap. This CDR3 is 18 amino acids long. The germline V gene encodes CDR1 SGDLS and CDR2 YYNGEE. In DNA form, the CDR3 reads TGTGCCAGCAGCGTCACGAGGTCGTACGGAGAAGCAAACTATGGCTACACCTTC. This encodes CASSVTRSYGEANYGYTF.

The chain uses TRBV4-1 and TRBJ1-2; 7 nucleotides agree with TRBD1. The germline gives CDR1 MGHRA, CDR2 YSYEKL. Trimming took 1 base from V and 2 from J; bases not matched to a gene: 4. There are 15 residues in the CDR3. In DNA form, the CDR3 reads TGCGCCAGCAGCCAAGTCGAACAGGGGAACTATGGCTACACCTTC. This encodes CASSQVEQGNYGYTF.

V and J are TRBV5-8 and TRBJ2-7; a possible D gene is TRBD2 (5 bases). Trimming cost V 4 bases and J 0 bases, with 14 bases left between them. Germline lookup yields CDR1 SGHTS and CDR2 YDEGEE. This CDR3 is built from 15 residues. This chain's CDR3 is CASSPLAFSSYEQYF. The CDR3 DNA is TGTGCCAGCAGCCCATTAGCGTTTAGCTCCTACGAGCAGTACTTC.

The genes are TRBV3-1 (or the pseudogene TRBV3-2) and TRBJ1-2; the D gene is possibly TRBD1 (6 bases). The CDR3 loop spans 16 amino acids. The germline V gene has CDR1 LGHDT and CDR2 YNNKEL (reference sequence). Trimming stripped 0 bases from V and 0 bases from J, with 11 bases between. DNA of the CDR3: TGTGCCAGCAGCCAAGATAGGCAGGGGACTAACTATGGCTACACCTTC. Translating gives CASSQDRQGTNYGYTF.

This chain connects TRBV6-5 to TRBJ1-1, with D uncertain. The germline CDR1 and CDR2 sequences are MNHEY and SVGAGI. The CDR3 has 13 amino acids. The ends were cut back, 6 bases at V and 1 base at J, with 9 bases in the middle. CDR3 nucleotides: TGTGCCAGCAGCCACGGGAGGAACACTGAAGCTTTCTTT. This encodes CASSHGRNTEAFF.

This clone was detected only once. The chain is built from TRBV10-2 and TRBJ2-1, with D unclear. Germline CDR1 reads WSHSY; CDR2 reads SAAADI. The ends were cut back, 6 bases at V and 0 bases at J, with 9 bases in the middle. The CDR3 is 14 amino acids. The CDR3 sequence: CASSMTSSYNEQFF. The CDR3 bases are TGCGCCAGCAGCATGACAAGCTCCTACAATGAGCAGTTCTTC.

The rearrangement joins TRBV27 to TRBJ2-7, with D possibly being TRBD1 (6 bases). V gave up 6 bases and J gave up 5 bases, with 23 bases separating them. There are 16 residues in the CDR3. Germline V gene sequence: CDR1 MNHEY, CDR2 SMNVEV (reference sequence). This CDR3 is CASSNQPTGIHDEQYF. The DNA for the CDR3 is TGTGCCAGCAGCAACCAGCCCACAGGGATACATGACGAGCAGTACTTC.

The V call is TRBV7-2, the J call TRBJ2-1; tentative D call: TRBD2 (7 bases). This CDR3 contains 16 residues. Germline CDR1 is SGHTA and CDR2 is FQGNSA. Trimming pared 3 bases from V and 7 bases from J, leaving 19 bases between. The CDR3 sequence is CASSFVFGGLGNEQFF. The CDR3 nucleotides are TGTGCCAGCAGCTTTGTGTTCGGGGGGCTGGGAAATGAGCAGTTCTTC.

CDR3 sequence reads: CASSDPLAGMDTQYF. The DNA of the CDR3 is TGCGCCAGCAGTGATCCGCTAGCGGGGATGGATACGCAGTATTTT. V gene TRBV10-1 combines with J gene TRBJ2-3; 9 positions match TRBD2. This CDR3 spans 15 amino acids. V trimming: 3 bases; J trimming: 6 bases; junction bases outside the gene matches: 7. Per the germline V gene, CDR1 is WNHNN and CDR2 is SYGVQD (reference sequence).

The chain employs TRBV5-6 and TRBJ2-7, with TRBD1 as a possible D gene (6 bases). V was clipped by 0 bases and J by 6 bases, with 7 bases between them. Germline V lookup: CDR1 SGHDT, CDR2 YYEEEE. This CDR3 spans 12 amino acids. CDR3 protein: CASSLVGGEQYF. CDR3 sequence (DNA): TGTGCCAGCAGCTTGGTAGGGGGCGAGCAGTACTTC. Full variable domain (remainder filled in from reference TRBV5-6 and TRBJ2-7): DAGVTQSPTHLIKTRGQQVTLRCSPKSGHDTVSWYQQALGQGPQFIFQYYEEEERQRGNFPDRFSGHQFPNYSSELNVNALLLGDSALYLCASSLVGGEQYFGPGTRLTVT.

The chain has TRBV6-1 and TRBJ1-4; 7 bases align to TRBD1. There are 15 residues in the CDR3. Germline V gives CDR1 MNHNS, CDR2 SASEGT. V was pared by 1 base and J by 7 bases, with 6 bases of the junction left unmatched. The CDR3 DNA is TGTGCCAGCAGTGAAGGCCGGGACAGACTTGAAAAACTGTTTTTT. It yields the protein CASSEGRDRLEKLFF.

The rearrangement links TRBV3-1 (or the pseudogene TRBV3-2) to TRBJ1-2, with D possibly matching TRBD1 (6 bases). From germline, CDR1 is LGHDT and CDR2 YNNKEL (reference sequence). Trimming left V 0 bases short and J 8 bases short, with 13 bases between. The CDR3 covers 14 residues. CDR3: CASSQELGGRGYTF. DNA for the CDR3: TGTGCCAGCAGCCAAGAGTTGGGGGGGCGAGGCTACACCTTC.

The chain recombines TRBV6-4 with TRBJ2-5; TRBD1 agrees at 7 bases. The CDR3 loop spans 19 amino acids. The trim removed 2 bases at V and 1 base at J, leaving 16 bases unmatched. CDR1 and CDR2 (germline): MRHNA, SNTAGT. The CDR3 region has the DNA TGTGCCAGCAGTGACGCTAGTTCACCACCTTCAGGGGGCCAAGAGACCCAGTACTTC. This codes for CASSDASSPPSGGQETQYF.

The genes are TRBV5-1 and TRBJ1-1; a weak D match, TRBD1 (5 bases). Germline CDR1 is SGHRS and CDR2 is YFSETQ. V shed 5 bases and J shed 1 base, with 9 bases lying between them. The CDR3 runs to 13 residues. The CDR3 loop reads CASRQDTNTEAFF. CDR3 DNA sequence: TGCGCCAGCAGACAGGACACGAACACTGAAGCTTTCTTT.

This sequence joins TRBV20-1 and TRBJ2-3; D possibly corresponds to TRBD2 (5 bases). The germline V gene encodes CDR1 DFQATT and CDR2 SNEGSKA (reference sequence). Trimming pared 8 bases from V and 6 bases from J, leaving 12 bases between. The CDR3 is made up of 11 amino acids. DNA of the CDR3: TGCAGTCAAACCCCTAGCGATACGCAGTATTTT. This gives the protein CSQTPSDTQYF.

In this sample, this clone turned up a few times. The chain links TRBV6-5 to TRBJ1-1; D gene ambiguous. Trimming left V 0 bases short and J 3 bases short, with 8 bases between. The CDR3 is made up of 14 amino acids. Germline values: CDR1 MNHEY, CDR2 SVGAGI. For the CDR3, the DNA is TGTGCCAGCAGTTACTCGAATCTAGACACTGAAGCTTTCTTT. It codes for CASSYSNLDTEAFF.

The chain recombines TRBV2 with TRBJ2-3, with 8 positions matching TRBD2. Trimming took 2 bases from V and 5 from J; bases not matched to a gene: 3. The CDR3 is 14 residues long. Per germline, CDR1 SNHLY and CDR2 FYNNEI. The CDR3 sequence: CASSETGGQDTQYF. The CDR3 DNA follows: TGTGCCAGCAGTGAAACGGGGGGGCAAGATACGCAGTATTTT.

This chain uses TRBV21-1 with TRBJ1-2; TRBD1 reflects the table's D call only, with no check against the DNA. TRBV21-1 is a documented pseudogene. The CDR3 runs 17 residues. CDR3 loop: CASSKYRQGAANYGYTF. Written as DNA, the CDR3 is TGTGCCAGCAGCAAGTATCGACAGGGGGCCGCTAACTATGGCTACACCTTC.